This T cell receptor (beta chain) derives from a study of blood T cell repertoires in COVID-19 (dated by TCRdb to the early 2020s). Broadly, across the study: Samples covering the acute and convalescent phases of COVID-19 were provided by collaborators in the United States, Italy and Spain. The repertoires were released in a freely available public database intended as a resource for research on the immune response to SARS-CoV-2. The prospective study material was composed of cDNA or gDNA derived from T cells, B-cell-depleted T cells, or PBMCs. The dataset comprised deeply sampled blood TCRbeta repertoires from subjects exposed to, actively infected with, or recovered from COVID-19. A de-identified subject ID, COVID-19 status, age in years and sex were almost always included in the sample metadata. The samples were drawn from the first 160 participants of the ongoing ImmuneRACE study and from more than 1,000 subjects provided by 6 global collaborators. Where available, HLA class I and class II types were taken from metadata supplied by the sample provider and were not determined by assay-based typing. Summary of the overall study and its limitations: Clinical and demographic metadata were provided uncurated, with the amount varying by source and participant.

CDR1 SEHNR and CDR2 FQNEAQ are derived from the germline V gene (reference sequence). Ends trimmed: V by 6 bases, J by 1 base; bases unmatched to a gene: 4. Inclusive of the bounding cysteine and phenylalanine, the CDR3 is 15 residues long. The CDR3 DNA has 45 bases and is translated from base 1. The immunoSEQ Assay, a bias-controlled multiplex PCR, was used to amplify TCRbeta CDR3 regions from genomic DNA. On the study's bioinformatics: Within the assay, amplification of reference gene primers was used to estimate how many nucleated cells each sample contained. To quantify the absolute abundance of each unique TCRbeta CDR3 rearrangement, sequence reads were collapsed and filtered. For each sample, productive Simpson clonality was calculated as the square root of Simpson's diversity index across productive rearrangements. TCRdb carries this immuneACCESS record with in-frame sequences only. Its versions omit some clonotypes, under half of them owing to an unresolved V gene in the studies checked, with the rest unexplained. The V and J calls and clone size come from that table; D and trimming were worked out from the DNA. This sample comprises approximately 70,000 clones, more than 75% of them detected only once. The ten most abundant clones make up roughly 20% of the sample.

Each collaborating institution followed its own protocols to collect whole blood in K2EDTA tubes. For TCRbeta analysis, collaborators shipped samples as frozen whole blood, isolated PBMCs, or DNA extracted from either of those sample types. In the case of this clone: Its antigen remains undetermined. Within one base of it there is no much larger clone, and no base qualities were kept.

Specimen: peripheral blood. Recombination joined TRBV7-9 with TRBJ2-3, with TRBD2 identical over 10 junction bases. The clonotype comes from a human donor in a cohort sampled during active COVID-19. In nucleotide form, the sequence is TGTGCCAGCAGAAAACTAGCGGGACGCACAGATACGCAGTATTTT. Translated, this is CASRKLAGRTDTQYF.